The clone carrying this TCR beta chain came up once. As yet, its antigen is unknown. The sample comes from a study of cytomegalovirus exposure and HLA in healthy donors. There are 15 residues in the CDR3. Germline loops: CDR1 MNHNS, CDR2 SASEGT. V was pared by 6 bases and J by 4 bases, with 7 bases of the junction left unmatched. The PCR used 60 Vbeta and 13 Jbeta primers. The protocol was immunoSEQ multiplex PCR, while the TCRdb copy is restricted to in-frame clones and leaves out a portion. Found here are 150,000 to 200,000 clones, about three quarters of them singletons; the top ten hold over 1.2%. The study, taken as a whole, reports: A prior analysis recorded that most TCR beta V segments were productive about 87% or about 30% of the time. Cytomegalovirus-associated TCR beta chains were listed, numbering approximately 150. Presence/absence analyses rested on an assumption that sequencing depth was roughly uniform across donors. Immune exposure information comprised only CMV serostatus.

This TCR came from a girl between 10 and 17 years old in good health and CMV-seronegative. Sequencing input: PBMCs. The rearrangement joins TRBV6-1 to TRBJ2-2; 8 positions match TRBD1. CDR3 nucleotide sequence: TGTGCCAGCAGCCAAAGACAGGGGACCACCGGGGAGCTGTTTTTT. Its translation: CASSQRQGTTGELFF.